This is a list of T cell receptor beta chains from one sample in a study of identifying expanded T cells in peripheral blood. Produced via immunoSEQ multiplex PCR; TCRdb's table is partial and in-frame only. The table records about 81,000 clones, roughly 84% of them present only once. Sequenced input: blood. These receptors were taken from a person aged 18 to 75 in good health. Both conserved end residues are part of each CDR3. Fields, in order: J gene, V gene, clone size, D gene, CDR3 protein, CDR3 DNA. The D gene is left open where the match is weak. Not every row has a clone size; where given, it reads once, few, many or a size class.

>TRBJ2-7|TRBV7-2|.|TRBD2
CASSVSLAGVGYEQYF
TGTGCCAGCAGCGTTTCACTAGCGGGAGTGGGCTACGAGCAGTACTTC
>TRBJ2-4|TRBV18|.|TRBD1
CASSPGQGDIQYF
TGTGCCAGCTCACCGGGACAGGGTGACATTCAGTACTTC
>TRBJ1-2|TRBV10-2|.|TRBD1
CASSESGQGKGYTF
TGCGCCAGCAGTGAGTCGGGACAGGGGAAAGGCTACACCTTC
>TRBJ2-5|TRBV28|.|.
CASSFLGGETQYF
TGTGCCAGCAGTTTTCTAGGTGGGGAGACCCAGTACTTC
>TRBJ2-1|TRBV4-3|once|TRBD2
CASSQDLTSGRNDEQFF
TGCGCCAGCAGCCAAGATTTGACTAGCGGGAGGAACGATGAGCAGTTCTTC
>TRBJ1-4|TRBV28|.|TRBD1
CASSSGDRENEKLFF
TGTGCCAGCAGTTCTGGGGACAGGGAGAATGAAAAACTGTTTTTT
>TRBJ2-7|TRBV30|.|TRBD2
CAWGAGLAIYEQYF
TGTGCCTGGGGTGCGGGACTAGCGATCTACGAGCAGTACTTC
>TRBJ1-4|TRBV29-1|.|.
CSVEGGNEKLFF
TGCAGCGTTGAGGGGGGGAATGAAAAACTGTTTTTT
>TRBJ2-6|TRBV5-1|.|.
CASTFAGGGSGANVLTF
TGCGCCAGCACCTTCGCGGGTGGAGGATCTGGGGCCAACGTCCTGACTTTC
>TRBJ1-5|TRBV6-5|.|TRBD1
CASSATGFTQPQHF
TGTGCCAGCAGTGCGACAGGGTTCACTCAGCCCCAGCATTTT
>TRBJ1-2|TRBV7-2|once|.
CASSPDGGGYGYTF
TGTGCCAGCAGCCCCGACGGTGGCGGGTATGGCTACACCTTC
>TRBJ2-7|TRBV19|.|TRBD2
CATWGTSGLSSYEQYF
TGTGCCACCTGGGGGACTAGCGGCCTTAGCTCCTACGAGCAGTACTTC
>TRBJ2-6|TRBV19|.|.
CASSIFPQGVVSGANVLTF
TGTGCCAGTAGTATATTCCCCCAAGGGGTTGTTTCTGGGGCCAACGTCCTGACTTTC
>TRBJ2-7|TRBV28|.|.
CASSLSPGVYEQYF
TGTGCCAGCAGTTTGTCGCCCGGGGTCTACGAGCAGTACTTC
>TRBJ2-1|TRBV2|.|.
CASSVLAVISYNEQFF
TGTGCCAGCAGTGTACTCGCCGTGATTTCCTACAATGAGCAGTTCTTC
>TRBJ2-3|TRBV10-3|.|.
CAISGQGTSTDTQYF
TGTGCCATCAGTGGCCAGGGTACTAGCACAGATACGCAGTATTTT
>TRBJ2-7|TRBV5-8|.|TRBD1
CASSSDREVYEQYF
TGTGCCAGCAGCTCGGACAGGGAGGTCTACGAGCAGTACTTC
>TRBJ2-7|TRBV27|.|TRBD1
CASRYGQGALEQYF
TGTGCCAGCAGGTACGGACAGGGGGCCCTCGAGCAGTACTTC
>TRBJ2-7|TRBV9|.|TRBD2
CASSPLAGGYEQYF
TGTGCCAGCAGCCCACTAGCGGGGGGCTACGAGCAGTACTTC
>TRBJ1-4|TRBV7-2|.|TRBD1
CASSLGDRFNEKLFF
TGTGCCAGCAGCTTAGGGGACAGATTTAATGAAAAACTGTTTTTT
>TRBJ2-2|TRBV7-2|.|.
CASSWQGGPAGELFF
TGTGCCAGCAGCTGGCAAGGGGGTCCGGCCGGGGAGCTGTTTTTT
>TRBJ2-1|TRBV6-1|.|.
CASSETGNNEQFF
TGTGCCAGCAGTGAAACAGGGAACAATGAGCAGTTCTTC
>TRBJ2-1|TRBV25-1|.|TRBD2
CASNHSGRAYNEQFF
TGTGCCAGCAACCATAGCGGGAGGGCCTACAATGAGCAGTTCTTC
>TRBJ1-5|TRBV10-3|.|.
CAISEAGAGGNIHSNQPQHF
TGTGCCATCAGTGAGGCGGGGGCCGGGGGGAACATCCATAGCAATCAGCCCCAGCATTTT
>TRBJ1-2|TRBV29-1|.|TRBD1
CSVEWQGAVYGYTF
TGCAGCGTTGAATGGCAGGGGGCCGTCTATGGCTACACCTTC
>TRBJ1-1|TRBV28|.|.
CASKEGFTEAFF
TGTGCCAGCAAAGAAGGGTTCACTGAAGCTTTCTTT
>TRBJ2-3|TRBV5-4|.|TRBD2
CASSLGGGKGDTQYF
TGTGCCAGCAGCTTGGGCGGGGGAAAGGGGGATACGCAGTATTTT
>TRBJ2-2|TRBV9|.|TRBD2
CASSSVAGVYTGELFF
TGTGCCAGCAGCTCCGTGGCGGGAGTATATACCGGGGAGCTGTTTTTT
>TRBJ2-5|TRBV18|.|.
CASSPGETQYF
TGTGCCAGCTCACCCGGAGAGACCCAGTACTTC
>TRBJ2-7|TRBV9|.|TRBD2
CASSVGPLAAYEQYF
TGTGCCAGCAGCGTAGGTCCCCTAGCGGCCTACGAGCAGTACTTC
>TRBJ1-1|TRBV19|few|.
CASSMGRNTEAFF
TGTGCCAGTAGTATGGGCAGGAACACTGAAGCTTTCTTT
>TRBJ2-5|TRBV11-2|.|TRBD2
CASSLWRGDQETQYF
TGTGCCAGCAGCTTATGGCGGGGGGACCAAGAGACCCAGTACTTC
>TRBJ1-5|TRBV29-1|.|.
CSVGEAFDQPQHF
TGCAGCGTTGGTGAAGCCTTCGATCAGCCCCAGCATTTT